This T cell receptor beta chain was sequenced in a study of blood T cell repertoires in COVID-19. Study at large: The samples span acute and convalescent COVID-19 from the United States, Italy and Spain. The analysed material was cDNA or gDNA that came from T cells, B-cell-depleted T cells, or PBMCs.

CDR3 length: 19 amino acids. Germline-derived CDR1 and CDR2 are MGHRA and YSYEKL. J gave up 5 bases and V 1 base, and 17 bases lay outside the gene matches. As originally analysed: Amplification of reference gene primers was used by the study to estimate nucleated cell counts. Sequencing was performed with immunoSEQ multiplex PCR; in TCRdb, only in-frame clones are kept and a portion is missing. V and J calls and clone size follow that table, whereas D and trimming were derived from the DNA. Of some 120,000 clones listed, more than 75% are singletons. Seattle's enrolled individuals joined amid active infection and were then monitored longitudinally.

V and J are TRBV4-1 and TRBJ1-5, with TRBD1 matching over 7 bases. The clonotype originates from a man between 60 and 75 years old with COVID-19, enrolled during active disease. Sample: peripheral blood. This CDR3 is CASSQVGGTVPSRDQPQHF. DNA for the CDR3: TGCGCCAGCAGCCAAGTTGGCGGGACAGTTCCCTCGAGGGATCAGCCCCAGCATTTT.